This entry features one T cell receptor (beta chain) sequence. Compared with germline, one end of the junction differs, possibly owing to a read error. The data derive from a study of tumor-infiltrating lymphocytes in primary liver carcinoma. Unsorted bulk tissue, roughly 20-32 mg of it, served as the source for co-extraction of RNA and DNA. Germline V CDR1 and CDR2: MNHEY, SVGAGI. CDR3 length: 13 residues. Production of TCR beta cDNA used 500 ng total RNA together with a constant-region primer. ARM-PCR was slightly modified, and three nested multiplex PCR rounds with it gave rise to the TCR beta libraries. Each of the first two PCR rounds ran nine to ten cycles with TRBV1-TRBV30 forward and C-beta reverse primers. Using its own MiXCR run on the multiplex PCR reads, TCRdb lists one record per CDR3 protein. The data show 40,000 to 50,000 distinct CDR3 sequences, with about three quarters seen just once and about a quarter held by the top ten.

This chain uses TRBV6-5 with TRBJ1-1, with D uncertain. The clonotype comes from a middle-aged man with primary liver carcinoma and hepatitis B virus infection. Sequencing input: liver tumor tissue from sampling region 3. Sample subset: tumor region T3, left-lateral pole. CDR3 in amino acids: CASSPAMNIEAFF. The CDR3 region has the DNA TGTGCTAGCAGTCCGGCAATGAACATTGAAGCTTTCTTT.